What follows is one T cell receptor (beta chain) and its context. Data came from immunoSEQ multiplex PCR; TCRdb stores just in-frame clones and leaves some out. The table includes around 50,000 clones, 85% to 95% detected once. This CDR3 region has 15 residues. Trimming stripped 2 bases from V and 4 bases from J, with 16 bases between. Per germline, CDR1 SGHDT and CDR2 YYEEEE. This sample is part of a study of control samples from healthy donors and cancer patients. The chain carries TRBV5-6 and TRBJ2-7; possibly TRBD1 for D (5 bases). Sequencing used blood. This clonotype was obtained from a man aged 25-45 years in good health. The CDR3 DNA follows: TGTGCCAGCAGCTTATTCTCCAGGGTGTTGTACGAGCAGTACTTC. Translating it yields CASSLFSRVLYEQYF.